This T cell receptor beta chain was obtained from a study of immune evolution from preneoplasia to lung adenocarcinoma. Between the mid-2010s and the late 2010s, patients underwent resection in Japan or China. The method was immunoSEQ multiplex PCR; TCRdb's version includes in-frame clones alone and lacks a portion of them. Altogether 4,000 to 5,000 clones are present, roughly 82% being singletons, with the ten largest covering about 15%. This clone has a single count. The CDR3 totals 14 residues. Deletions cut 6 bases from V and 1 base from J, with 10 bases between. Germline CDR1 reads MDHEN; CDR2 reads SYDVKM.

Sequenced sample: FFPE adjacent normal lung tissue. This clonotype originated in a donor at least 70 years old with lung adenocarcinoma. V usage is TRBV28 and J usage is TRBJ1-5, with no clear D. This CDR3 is CASRTIQSNQPQHF. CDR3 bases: TGTGCCAGCAGGACTATACAGAGCAATCAGCCCCAGCATTTT.